The 21 T cell receptor beta chains listed next were all sequenced from one sample in a study of T cell responses to AZD1222 COVID-19 vaccine. Clones were sequenced by immunoSEQ multiplex PCR, and TCRdb holds only the in-frame ones, with some missing. The table records around 150,000 clones, roughly nine tenths of them present only once. Sequenced here: peripheral blood, sampled 28 days after the second AZD1222 dose. Receptors originate from an adult who received the AZD1222 COVID-19 vaccine.

The chain carries TRBV6-5 and TRBJ1-1; no reliable D call. Germline V gives CDR1 MNHEY, CDR2 SVGAGI. CDR3 length: 13 residues. Between the trimmed V and J ends, which lost 0 bases and 5 bases, there was a span of 7 bases. This chain's CDR3 is CASSYSRWTEAFF. In nucleotides, the CDR3 is TGTGCCAGCAGTTACTCTCGTTGGACTGAAGCTTTCTTT.

The V gene is TRBV5-1, the J gene TRBJ1-1, with TRBD1 as a possible D gene (6 bases). This CDR3 is built from 14 residues. V was shortened by 3 bases and J by 7 bases, with 16 bases between the two germline ends. Germline V CDR1 and CDR2: SGHRS, YFSETQ. The CDR3 sequence is CASSSETGDLEAFF. The CDR3, as DNA: TGCGCCAGCAGCTCGGAGACAGGAGACCTTGAAGCTTTCTTT.

The gene calls are TRBV30 and TRBJ1-1, with D unclear. The CDR3 loop spans 14 amino acids. CDR1 is GTSNPN, CDR2 SVGIG, per germline (reference sequence). Trimming pared 5 bases from V and 11 bases from J, leaving 24 bases between. CDR3 protein: CAWLPSQEAWMAFF. DNA for the CDR3: TGTGCCTGGCTACCTTCGCAGGAGGCGTGGATGGCTTTCTTT.

The V gene is TRBV9, the J gene TRBJ2-1; the match to TRBD2 covers 10 bases. J lost 6 bases, V lost 4 bases, and 10 bases had no gene match. Germline V lookup: CDR1 SGDLS, CDR2 YYNGEE. The CDR3 loop spans 16 amino acids. The CDR3 DNA follows: TGTGCCAGCAGCTCAACTCTAGCGGGAGCCGGCAATGAGCAGTTCTTC. The encoded protein is CASSSTLAGAGNEQFF.

This clone was detected once. V gene TRBV15 combines with J gene TRBJ2-3, with D uncertain. The germline gives CDR1 LNHNV, CDR2 YYDKDF (reference sequence). V dropped 3 bases and J dropped 3 bases, with 10 bases sitting between them. The CDR3 has 14 amino acids. The CDR3 nucleotides read TGTGCCACCAGCAGGGCAGGTGGAACAGATACGCAGTATTTT. It translates to CATSRAGGTDTQYF.

This sequence joins TRBV5-4 and TRBJ2-2; 8 nucleotides line up with TRBD1. CDR1 SGHNT and CDR2 YYREEE come from the germline V gene (reference sequence). V was clipped by 4 bases and J by 5 bases; unmatched bases: 4. The CDR3 extends over 14 amino acids. The CDR3 protein is CASSPGGSTGELFF. CDR3 nucleotide sequence: TGTGCCAGCAGCCCAGGGGGCTCAACCGGGGAGCTGTTTTTT.

The chain has TRBV27 and TRBJ1-5; D gene ambiguous. The germline gives CDR1 MNHEY, CDR2 SMNVEV (reference sequence). The CDR3 consists of 15 residues. Deletions cut 10 bases from V and 0 bases from J, with 16 bases between. The CDR3 DNA reads as TGTGCCACCCAGGAGGGTTACTATAGCAATCAGCCCCAGCATTTT. Its protein is CATQEGYYSNQPQHF.

The chain employs TRBV9 and TRBJ2-3; 16 bases align to TRBD2. This CDR3 contains 18 residues. Per the germline V gene, CDR1 is SGDLS and CDR2 is YYNGEE. Trimming removed 4 bases from V and 1 base from J; junction bases left unmatched: 6. The CDR3 spells CASSWGLAGGRGTDTQYF. In DNA form, the CDR3 reads TGTGCCAGCAGCTGGGGACTAGCGGGAGGGCGGGGCACAGATACGCAGTATTTT.

The chain uses TRBV7-2 and TRBJ1-1; maybe TRBD1 (5 bases). The CDR3 sequence is 15 residues long. Trimming pared 1 base from V and 0 bases from J, leaving 9 bases between. Germline CDR1 and CDR2: SGHTA and FQGNSA. CDR3: CASSLVPRVNTEAFF. Here the CDR3 DNA reads TGTGCCAGCAGCTTAGTTCCCAGGGTGAACACTGAAGCTTTCTTT.

V and J are TRBV19 and TRBJ2-3; D perhaps matches TRBD2 (7 bases). V lost 6 bases and J lost 1, with 14 bases in between. The CDR3 sequence is 15 residues long. Germline CDR1 is LNHDA and CDR2 is SQIVND (reference sequence). The CDR3, as DNA: TGTGCCAGTAGCCCGGGGAGGGGGGGCACAGATACGCAGTATTTT. It translates to CASSPGRGGTDTQYF.

This clone has more than one count but fewer than ten. The chain uses TRBV7-3 and TRBJ1-2, with 8 bases fitting TRBD1. V was pared by 7 bases and J by 1 base, with 8 bases of the junction left unmatched. Germline V gene lookup returns CDR1 SGHTA and CDR2 FQGTGA. CDR3 size: 15 residues. The DNA of the CDR3 is TGTGCCAGCAACCAGGGGGCAGAGGGTAACTATGGCTACACCTTC. Its translation is CASNQGAEGNYGYTF.

The rearrangement joins TRBV27 to TRBJ2-7; tentative D call: TRBD2 (5 bases). Trimming shortened V by 2 bases and J by 3 bases, and 8 bases separated the two germline ends. This CDR3 region has 13 residues. CDR1 MNHEY and CDR2 SMNVEV come from the germline V gene (reference sequence). CDR3 in DNA: TGTGCCAGCAGTTTAGGGGAGAGCTACGAGCAGTACTTC. Its protein is CASSLGESYEQYF.

The chain is built from TRBV6-6 and TRBJ1-2; 8 nucleotides line up with TRBD1. V shed 6 bases, J shed 2 bases, and the junction held 2 bases outside the gene matches. CDR1 and CDR2 (germline): MNHNY, SVGAGI (reference sequence). The CDR3 spans 13 residues. Here the CDR3 DNA reads TGTGCCAGCAGAAGGGACAGGAACTATGGCTACACCTTC. Translation: CASRRDRNYGYTF.

The chain links TRBV27 to TRBJ2-5, with a tentative D call TRBD2 (6 bases). The CDR3 runs to 14 residues. Deletions cut 3 bases from V and 2 bases from J, with 10 bases between. Per germline, CDR1 MNHEY and CDR2 SMNVEV (reference sequence). The CDR3 sequence: CASSFRGTQETQYF. The CDR3 region has the DNA TGTGCCAGCAGTTTCCGCGGGACTCAAGAGACCCAGTACTTC.

V gene TRBV18 combines with J gene TRBJ2-1, with TRBD2 identical over 10 bases. The CDR3 loop spans 15 amino acids. Trimming removed 3 bases from V and 6 bases from J; junction bases left unmatched: 5. Germline lookup yields CDR1 KGHSH and CDR2 LQKENI. CDR3 amino acids: CASSPPSGSLNEQFF. The CDR3 DNA reads TGTGCCAGCTCACCGCCTAGCGGGAGCCTCAATGAGCAGTTCTTC.

This sequence joins TRBV21-1 and TRBJ2-2; the tabulated D call, TRBD1, remains unverified against the DNA. TRBV21-1 is assigned pseudogene status. The CDR3 is 18 residues long. CDR3 sequence: CASSKDSRDSSNTGELFF. CDR3 bases: TGTGCCAGCAGCAAAGATTCCCGGGACAGTTCGAACACCGGGGAGCTGTTTTTT.

The gene calls are TRBV30 and TRBJ2-7; 10 nucleotides align to TRBD2. Germline CDR1 and CDR2: GTSNPN and SVGIG (reference sequence). With V trimmed by 0 bases and J by 6 bases, 2 bases remained unmatched. The CDR3 contains 13 residues. CDR3 region: CAWSVRLAGEQYF. The CDR3 nucleotides read TGTGCCTGGAGTGTACGACTAGCGGGCGAGCAGTACTTC.

The chain recombines TRBV5-6 with TRBJ2-7, with 9 bases lining up with TRBD2. This CDR3 contains 15 residues. The trim removed 1 base at V and 6 bases at J, leaving 8 bases unmatched. Germline CDR1 reads SGHDT; CDR2 reads YYEEEE. The CDR3 reads CASSLFAGGPREQYF. DNA for the CDR3: TGTGCCAGCAGCTTGTTTGCGGGAGGGCCGCGCGAGCAGTACTTC.

V gene TRBV5-1 combines with J gene TRBJ2-1; 8 bases are a match to TRBD1. This CDR3 is 16 amino acids long. Trimming removed 2 bases from V and 2 bases from J; junction bases left unmatched: 6. CDR1 and CDR2 (germline): SGHRS, YFSETQ. DNA for the CDR3: TGCGCCAGCAGCTTAGGTCGGACAGGGCCCTACAATGAGCAGTTCTTC. Translating it yields CASSLGRTGPYNEQFF.

The rearrangement uses TRBV30 and TRBJ1-2; tentatively, D is TRBD1 (6 bases). V lost 4 bases, J lost 5 bases, and 11 bases lay in between. Germline V gives CDR1 GTSNPN, CDR2 SVGIG (reference sequence). The CDR3 loop spans 12 amino acids. The CDR3 coding sequence is TGTGCCTGGAAGGGGGTTCTGTATGGCTACACCTTC. Encoded protein: CAWKGVLYGYTF.

The V gene is TRBV29-1, the J gene TRBJ1-4; possibly TRBD1 for D (5 bases). Deletions cut 7 bases from V and 0 bases from J, with 18 bases between. This CDR3 comprises 16 residues. Germline V gene lookup returns CDR1 SQVTM and CDR2 ANQGSEA. CDR3 in DNA: TGCAGCGCCCAAGGGGCCGACAGTGCAACTAATGAAAAACTGTTTTTT. It translates to CSAQGADSATNEKLFF.